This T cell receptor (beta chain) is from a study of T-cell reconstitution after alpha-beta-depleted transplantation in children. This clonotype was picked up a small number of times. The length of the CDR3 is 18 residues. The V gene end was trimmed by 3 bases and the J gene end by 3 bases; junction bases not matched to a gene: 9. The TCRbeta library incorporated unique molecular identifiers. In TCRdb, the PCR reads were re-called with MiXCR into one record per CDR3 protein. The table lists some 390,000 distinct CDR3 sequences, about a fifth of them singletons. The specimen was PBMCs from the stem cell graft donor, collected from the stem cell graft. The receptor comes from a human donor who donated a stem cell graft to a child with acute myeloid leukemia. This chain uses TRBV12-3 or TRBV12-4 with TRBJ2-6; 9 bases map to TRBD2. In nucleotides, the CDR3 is TGTGCCAGCAGTTTTCTTGGCGGGAGGGCAAGTGGGGCCAACGTCCTGACTTTC. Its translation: CASSFLGGRASGANVLTF.